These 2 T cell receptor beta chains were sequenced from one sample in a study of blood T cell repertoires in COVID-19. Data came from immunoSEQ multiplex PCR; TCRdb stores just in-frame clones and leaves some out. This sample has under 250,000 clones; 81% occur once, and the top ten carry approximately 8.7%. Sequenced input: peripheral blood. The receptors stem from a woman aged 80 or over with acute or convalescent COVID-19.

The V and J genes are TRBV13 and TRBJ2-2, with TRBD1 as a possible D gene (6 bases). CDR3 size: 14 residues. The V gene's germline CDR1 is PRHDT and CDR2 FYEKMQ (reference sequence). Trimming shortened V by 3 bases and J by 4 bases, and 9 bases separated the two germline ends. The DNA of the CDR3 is TGTGCCAGCAGCTTGGTGGGGGCCACCGGGGAGCTGTTTTTT. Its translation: CASSLVGATGELFF.

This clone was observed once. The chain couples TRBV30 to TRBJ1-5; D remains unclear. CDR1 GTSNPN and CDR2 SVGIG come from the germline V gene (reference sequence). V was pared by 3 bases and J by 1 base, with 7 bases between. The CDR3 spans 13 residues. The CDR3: CAWRHESNQPQHF. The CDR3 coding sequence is TGTGCCTGGAGGCATGAGAGCAATCAGCCCCAGCATTTT. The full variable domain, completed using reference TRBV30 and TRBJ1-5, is SQTIHQWPATLVQPVGSPLSLECTVEGTSNPNLYWYRQAAGRGLQLLFYSVGIGQISSEVPQNLSASRPQDRQFILSSKKLLLSDSGFYLCAWRHESNQPQHFGDGTRLSIL.